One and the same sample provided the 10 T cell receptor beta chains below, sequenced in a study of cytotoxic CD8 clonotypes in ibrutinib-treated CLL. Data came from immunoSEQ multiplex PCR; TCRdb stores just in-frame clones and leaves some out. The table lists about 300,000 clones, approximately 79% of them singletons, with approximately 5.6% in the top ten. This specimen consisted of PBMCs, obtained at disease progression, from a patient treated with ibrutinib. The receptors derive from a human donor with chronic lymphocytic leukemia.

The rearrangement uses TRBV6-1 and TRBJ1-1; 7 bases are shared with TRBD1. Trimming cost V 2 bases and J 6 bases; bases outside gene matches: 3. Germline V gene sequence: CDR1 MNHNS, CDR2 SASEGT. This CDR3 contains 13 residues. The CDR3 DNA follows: TGTGCCAGCAGTGAAAGGGGGCTGGCTGAAGCTTTCTTT. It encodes CASSERGLAEAFF.

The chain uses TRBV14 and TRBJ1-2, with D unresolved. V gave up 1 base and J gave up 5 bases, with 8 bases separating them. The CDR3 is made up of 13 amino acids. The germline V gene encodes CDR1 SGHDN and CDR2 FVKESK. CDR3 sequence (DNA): TGTGCCAGCAGCCAAGTCCAAGGATATGGCTACACCTTC. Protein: CASSQVQGYGYTF. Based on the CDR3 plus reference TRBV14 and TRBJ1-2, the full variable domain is EAGVTQFPSHSVIEKGQTVTLRCDPISGHDNLYWYRRVMGKEIKFLLHFVKESKQDESGMPNNRFLAERTGGTYSTLKVQPAELEDSGVYFCASSQVQGYGYTFGSGTRLTVV.

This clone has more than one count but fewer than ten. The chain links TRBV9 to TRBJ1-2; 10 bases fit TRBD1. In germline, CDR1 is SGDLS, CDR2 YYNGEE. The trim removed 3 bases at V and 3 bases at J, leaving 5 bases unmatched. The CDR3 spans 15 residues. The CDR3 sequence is CASSDGTGEDYGYTF. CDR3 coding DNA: TGTGCCAGCAGCGACGGGACAGGGGAGGACTATGGCTACACCTTC.

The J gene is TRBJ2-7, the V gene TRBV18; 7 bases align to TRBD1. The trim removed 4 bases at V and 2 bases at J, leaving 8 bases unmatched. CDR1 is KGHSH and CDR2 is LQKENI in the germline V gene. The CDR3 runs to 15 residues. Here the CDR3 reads CASSLRDSEAYEQYF. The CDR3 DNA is TGTGCCAGCTCACTCCGGGACAGTGAAGCCTACGAGCAGTACTTC.

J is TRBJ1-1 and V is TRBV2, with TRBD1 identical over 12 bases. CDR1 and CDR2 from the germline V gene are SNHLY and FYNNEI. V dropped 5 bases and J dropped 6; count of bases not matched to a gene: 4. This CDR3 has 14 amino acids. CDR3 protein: CASSRDRGPAEAFF. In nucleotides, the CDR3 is TGTGCCAGCAGTAGGGACAGGGGGCCTGCTGAAGCTTTCTTT.

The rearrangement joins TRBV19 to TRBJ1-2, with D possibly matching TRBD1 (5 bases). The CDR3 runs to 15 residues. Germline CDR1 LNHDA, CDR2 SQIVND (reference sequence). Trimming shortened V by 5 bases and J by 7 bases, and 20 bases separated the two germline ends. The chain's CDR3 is CASSPHTTDVSGYTF. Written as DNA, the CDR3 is TGTGCCAGTAGTCCTCACACGACAGACGTTAGTGGCTACACCTTC.

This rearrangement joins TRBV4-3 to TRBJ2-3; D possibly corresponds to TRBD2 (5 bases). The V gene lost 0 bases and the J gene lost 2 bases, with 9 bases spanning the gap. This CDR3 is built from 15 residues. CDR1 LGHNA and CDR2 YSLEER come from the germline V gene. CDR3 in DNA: TGCGCCAGCAGCCAAGATCGTCTAGCCACAGATACGCAGTATTTT. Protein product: CASSQDRLATDTQYF.

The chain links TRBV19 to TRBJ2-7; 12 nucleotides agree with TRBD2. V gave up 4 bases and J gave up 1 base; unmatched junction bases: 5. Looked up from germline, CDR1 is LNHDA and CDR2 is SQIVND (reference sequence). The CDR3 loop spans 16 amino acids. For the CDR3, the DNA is TGTGCCAGTAGTACCGGACTAGCGGGACAATCCTACGAGCAGTACTTC. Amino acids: CASSTGLAGQSYEQYF.

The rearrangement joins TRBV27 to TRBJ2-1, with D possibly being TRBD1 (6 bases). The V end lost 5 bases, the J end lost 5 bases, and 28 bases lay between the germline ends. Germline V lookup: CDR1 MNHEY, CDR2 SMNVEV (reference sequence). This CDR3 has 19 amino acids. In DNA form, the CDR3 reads TGTGCCAGCAGTCCTAGATTCCCCGGATGGGACATCTGGCACAATGAGCAGTTCTTC. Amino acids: CASSPRFPGWDIWHNEQFF.

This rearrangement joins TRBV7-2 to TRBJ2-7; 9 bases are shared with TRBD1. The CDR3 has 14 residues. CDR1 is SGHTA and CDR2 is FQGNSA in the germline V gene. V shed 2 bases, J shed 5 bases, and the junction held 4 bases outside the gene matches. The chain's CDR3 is CASSLNRGPNEQYF. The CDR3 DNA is TGTGCCAGCAGCTTAAACAGGGGGCCAAACGAGCAGTACTTC.